This T cell receptor beta chain was observed in a study of blood T cells in healthy people across ages. Germline CDR1 reads MNHEY; CDR2 reads SVGAGI. This CDR3 contains 11 residues. The V gene lost 7 bases and the J gene lost 6 bases, with 6 bases spanning the gap. This clonotype was counted only a few times. A second roughly 6 to 11 cycle PCR used barcoded and J-beta primers. Every molecule of cDNA carried a tag from a template-switch adaptor with 12 random nucleotides. Any given sample supplied a minimum of 2.5 million CDR3-containing paired-end reads. TCRdb processed the 5' RACE reads anew with MiXCR; each CDR3 protein has one entry. The sample consists of about 640,000 distinct CDR3 sequences, 58% of them appearing once.

The chain has TRBV6-5 and TRBJ2-2; D unclear. The receptor was derived from a man in his sixties in good health. Sequenced input: blood. The CDR3 here is CASKNSGELFF. In DNA, the CDR3 is TGTGCCAGCAAAAACTCCGGGGAGCTGTTTTTT.